Listed below are T cell receptor beta chains from one sample, sequenced in a study of blood T cell repertoires in COVID-19. Sequenced by immunoSEQ multiplex PCR; TCRdb stores in-frame clones only, minus some. This table holds 170,000 or so clones, around 87% found once. What was sequenced was peripheral blood. Receptor source: a man in his 60s with COVID-19, enrolled during active disease. Both conserved end residues are part of each CDR3. D genes are given only for firm matches. Clone sizes are given selectively: once, few, many, or a class where the clone is expanded.

J	size	V	D	DNA	CDR3
TRBJ1-4	few	TRBV5-8	-	TGTGCCAGCAGCCCCCGGGACACAACTAATGAAAAACTGTTTTTT	CASSPRDTTNEKLFF
TRBJ2-7	-	TRBV3-1/TRBV3-2	-	TGTGCCAGCAGCGCCTCTGGGGGCAGCTCCTACGAGCAGTACTTC	CASSASGGSSYEQYF
TRBJ2-3	few	TRBV7-2	-	TGTGCCAGCAGCTTCAGTGATACGCAGTATTTT	CASSFSDTQYF
TRBJ1-1	-	TRBV11-3	TRBD1	TGTGCCAGCAGCTTAGCAACAGGGGGCAGAGCTTTCTTT	CASSLATGGRAFF
TRBJ2-3	-	TRBV30	TRBD2	TGTGCCTGGAGGGAACTAGCGGTTACGCAGTATTTT	CAWRELAVTQYF
TRBJ2-7	-	TRBV5-1	TRBD2	TGCGCCAGCAGCTTACTGACTAGCGGCTACGAGCAGTACTTC	CASSLLTSGYEQYF
TRBJ1-1	-	TRBV25-1	TRBD1	TGTGCCAGCAGTAAACGGGACAGAAAAACCCAGAACACTGAAGCTTTCTTT	CASSKRDRKTQNTEAFF
TRBJ2-1	-	TRBV7-3	-	TGTGCCAGCAGCCTGACCGGGAATGAGCAGTTCTTC	CASSLTGNEQFF
TRBJ1-4	-	TRBV3-1/TRBV3-2	-	TGTGCCAGCAGCCAACAGGGTTCTAATGAAAAACTGTTTTTT	CASSQQGSNEKLFF
TRBJ2-5	-	TRBV3-1/TRBV3-2	-	TGTGCCAGCAGCCAAGCGGGGACACTCGAGGAGACCCAGTACTTC	CASSQAGTLEETQYF
TRBJ2-3	-	TRBV9	TRBD2	TGTGCCAGCAGGGCTAGCGGGGAGAGCACAGATACGCAGTATTTT	CASRASGESTDTQYF
TRBJ2-7	-	TRBV24-1	TRBD1	TGTGCCACCAGTGATGTCGGACAGGGAGAGAACGAGCAGTACTTC	CATSDVGQGENEQYF
TRBJ1-5	-	TRBV4-3	TRBD1	TGCGCCAGCAGCCAAGATTTAGACCCCACAGGGGGTCAGCCCCAGCATTTT	CASSQDLDPTGGQPQHF
TRBJ2-7	-	TRBV5-1	-	TGCGCCAGCAGCTCAAGGGGACTTCACGAGCAGTACTTC	CASSSRGLHEQYF
TRBJ2-5	-	TRBV5-8	TRBD1	TGTGCCAGCAGCTTGGGGTTCGGGACAGGGCCGGGGGAGACCCAGTACTTC	CASSLGFGTGPGETQYF
TRBJ2-7	-	TRBV6-5	TRBD2	TGTGCCAGCAGTTACAGACTAGCGGGAGGCTACGAGCAGTACTTC	CASSYRLAGGYEQYF
TRBJ2-5	-	TRBV5-1	TRBD2	TGCGCCAGCAGCTTGGGGACTAGCGGGAGTTATGAGACCCAGTACTTC	CASSLGTSGSYETQYF
TRBJ2-2	-	TRBV6-2/TRBV6-3	-	TGTGCCAGCAGTGAGGGGGCCGGGGAGCTGTTTTTT	CASSEGAGELFF
TRBJ1-2	-	TRBV18	TRBD1	TGTGCCAGCTCACCCAACAGGGGTGGCTACACCTTC	CASSPNRGGYTF
TRBJ2-2	few	TRBV7-7	-	TGTGCTAGCAGCCCCAGGGGATATGGCACCGGGGAGCTGTTTTTT	CASSPRGYGTGELFF
TRBJ1-2	few	TRBV5-1	TRBD1	TGCGCCAGCAGCTTGGGTGACAGGGATAACTATGGCTACACCTTC	CASSLGDRDNYGYTF
TRBJ2-5	-	TRBV30	-	TGTGCCTGGAGTCCGATGGGCAACGGACAAGAGACCCAGTACTTC	CAWSPMGNGQETQYF
TRBJ1-1	-	TRBV19	TRBD1	TGTGCCAGTAGTTTACCAGGGGGGAACACTGAAGCTTTCTTT	CASSLPGGNTEAFF
TRBJ1-1	-	TRBV18	-	TGTGCCAGCTCACTCCAGGAGGTTTTGAACACTGAAGCTTTCTTT	CASSLQEVLNTEAFF
TRBJ1-6	-	TRBV7-8	-	TGTGCCAGCAGCTTAGGTACAGAGAATTCACCCCTCCACTTT	CASSLGTENSPLHF
TRBJ2-7	once	TRBV6-2/TRBV6-3	TRBD1	TGTGCCAGCAGTTCCAAGGGACAGCTAACCTACGAGCAGTACTTC	CASSSKGQLTYEQYF
TRBJ2-7	-	TRBV18	TRBD1	TGTGCCAGCTCACCCGCGGTCGGCGGACAGGAAAGCTCCTACGAGCAGTACTTC	CASSPAVGGQESSYEQYF
TRBJ1-1	-	TRBV4-3	TRBD1	TGCGCCAGCGGAGACAGGGCCGGCACTGAAGCTTTCTTT	CASGDRAGTEAFF
TRBJ1-1	-	TRBV9	-	TGTGCCAGCAGCGTAGATGCAAGCCGTGGCACTGAAGCTTTCTTT	CASSVDASRGTEAFF
TRBJ2-7	-	TRBV19	TRBD2	TGTGCCTCCCCCTACGGGTTTGCGGGAGGCGAGCAGTACTTC	CASPYGFAGGEQYF
TRBJ2-7	-	TRBV5-1	TRBD2	TGCGCCAGCAGCTCCTATCAGCGGGAGAAGGCCGAGCAGTACTTC	CASSSYQREKAEQYF
TRBJ2-1	-	TRBV14	TRBD2	TGTGCCAGCAGCCAAGATCTCTTGAAGGGAGGGTACAATGAGCAGTTCTTC	CASSQDLLKGGYNEQFF
TRBJ2-1	-	TRBV24-1	-	TGTGCCACCAGTGATCCTAGAATCCCGGGATATGAGCAGTTCTTC	CATSDPRIPGYEQFF
TRBJ1-3	few	TRBV29-1	-	TGCAGCGTTGAAGATGTGTGGCAGGGGAAAAGAAACACCATATATTTT	CSVEDVWQGKRNTIYF
TRBJ1-2	-	TRBV19	-	TGTGCCAGTAGGAGAGACAGGTCGTTGGATGGCTACACCTTC	CASRRDRSLDGYTF
TRBJ2-1	-	TRBV3-1/TRBV3-2	-	TGTGCCAGCAGCCAAGCAGGCACCCTCTCCTACAATGAGCAGTTCTTC	CASSQAGTLSYNEQFF
TRBJ2-7	-	TRBV7-2	-	TGTGCCAGCAGCCGCGACCGGGACGAGCAGTACTTC	CASSRDRDEQYF
TRBJ1-2	few	TRBV27	-	TGTGCCAGCAGTTTAACGCAGGCCTCTGGGTACACCTTC	CASSLTQASGYTF
TRBJ1-5	-	TRBV27	-	TGTGCCAGCAGTTTATTGGGCCTTAGCAATCAGCCCCAGCATTTT	CASSLLGLSNQPQHF
TRBJ2-7	-	TRBV10-3	-	TGTGCCATCAGTGGGGGCTCCGCACAGGCCTACGAGCAGTACTTC	CAISGGSAQAYEQYF
TRBJ2-3	-	TRBV24-1	TRBD1	TGTGCCACCAGTGATATCGGGACAGGTCAAAGCACAGATACGCAGTATTTT	CATSDIGTGQSTDTQYF
TRBJ2-3	-	TRBV24-1	TRBD2	TGTGCCACAGGAACTACAGCGGGACTCCGACCTAGCACAGATACGCAGTATTTT	CATGTTAGLRPSTDTQYF
TRBJ1-6	-	TRBV6-5	TRBD1	TGTGCCAGCAGTTACCAGACAGGGATGAATTCACCCCTCCACTTT	CASSYQTGMNSPLHF
TRBJ2-1	-	TRBV24-1	TRBD1	TGTGCCACCAGTGAAGCACAGGGGGTCTACAATGAGCAGTTCTTC	CATSEAQGVYNEQFF
TRBJ1-1	-	TRBV4-3	TRBD1	TGCGCCAGCAGCCACAGATGGAGACAGGGTTCCCAGAACACTGAAGCTTTCTTT	CASSHRWRQGSQNTEAFF
TRBJ2-1	once	TRBV7-2	TRBD2	TGTGCCAGCAGCCCTCGGGCTAGCGGTTACAATGAGCAGTTCTTC	CASSPRASGYNEQFF
TRBJ2-5	once	TRBV7-8	TRBD1	TGTGCCAGCAGCCCACAACGGTTCGCCGGACAGGGGAAAGAGACCCAGTACTTC	CASSPQRFAGQGKETQYF
TRBJ1-5	-	TRBV7-2	-	TGTGCCAGCAGCCCTTCTGGGGGGAGAGGCAATCAGCCCCAGCATTTT	CASSPSGGRGNQPQHF
TRBJ2-7	-	TRBV15	-	TGTGCCACCAGCAGAGAACTCTCCTACGAGCAGTACTTC	CATSRELSYEQYF
TRBJ1-3	-	TRBV19	-	TGTGCCAGTAAGGGGCCGGGGGCTGGAAACACCATATATTTT	CASKGPGAGNTIYF
TRBJ1-2	-	TRBV5-1	TRBD1	TGCGCCAGCAGCAGGGGACAGAACTATGGCTACACCTTC	CASSRGQNYGYTF
TRBJ1-4	-	TRBV6-6	-	TGTGCCAGCAGTCAGGGGATTTTTGAAAAACTGTTTTTT	CASSQGIFEKLFF
TRBJ1-4	-	TRBV11-2	-	TGTGCCAGCAGCTTAGATGGGTCCAGGCCCCATTTTTTCCTTTTTTTT	CASSLDGSRPHFFLFF